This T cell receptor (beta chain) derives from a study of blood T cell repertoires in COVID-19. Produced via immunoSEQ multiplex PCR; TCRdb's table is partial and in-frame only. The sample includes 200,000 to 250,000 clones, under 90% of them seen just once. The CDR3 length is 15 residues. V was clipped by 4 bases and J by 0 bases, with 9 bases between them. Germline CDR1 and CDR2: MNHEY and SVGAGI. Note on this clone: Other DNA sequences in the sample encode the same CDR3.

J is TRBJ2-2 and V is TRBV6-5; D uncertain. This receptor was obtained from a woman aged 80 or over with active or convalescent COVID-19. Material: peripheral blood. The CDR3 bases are TGTGCCAGCAGTTCGCGTCTAGCGAACACCGGGGAGCTGTTTTTT. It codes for CASSSRLANTGELFF.